The 3 T cell receptor beta chains reported below all come from one sample, sequenced in a study of blood T cell repertoires in COVID-19. Produced via immunoSEQ multiplex PCR; TCRdb's table is partial and in-frame only. The table lists roughly 190,000 clones, around four fifths of them singletons. The sample consisted of peripheral blood. Receptors were obtained from a woman aged 65 to 85 with COVID-19, enrolled during active disease.

This clone was seen only a few times. The V and J genes are TRBV6-4 and TRBJ2-2; 12 bases fit TRBD2. The J segment lost 3 bases and the V segment lost 6 bases, leaving 2 bases of the junction unmatched. Germline CDR1 MRHNA, CDR2 SNTAGT. This CDR3 is 15 amino acids long. CDR3 DNA sequence: TGTGCCAGCAGACGACTAGCGGGAGACACCGGGGAGCTGTTTTTT. Translation: CASRRLAGDTGELFF.

This clone occurred once. The rearrangement links TRBV19 to TRBJ1-6; 7 bases match TRBD1. This CDR3 is built from 18 residues. Germline V gene data show CDR1 as LNHDA and CDR2 as SQIVND (reference sequence). With V trimmed by 8 bases and J by 6 bases, 19 bases remained unmatched. CDR3 amino acids: CASGPKWVAGQINSPLHF. The CDR3 coding sequence is TGTGCCAGTGGCCCTAAGTGGGTCGCGGGACAGATTAATTCACCCCTCCACTTT.

The J gene is TRBJ1-4, the V gene TRBV15, with D maybe TRBD1 (6 bases). The germline V gene has CDR1 LNHNV and CDR2 YYDKDF (reference sequence). Trimming shortened V by 2 bases and J by 8 bases, and 21 bases separated the two germline ends. This CDR3 contains 17 residues. Here the CDR3 DNA reads TGTGCCACCAGCAGAAGCCTCTCTACAGGGTTCGGGGAAAAACTGTTTTTT. Residues: CATSRSLSTGFGEKLFF.